These 21 T cell receptor beta chains came from one sample sequenced in a study of blood T cell repertoires in COVID-19. Some clones are missing from TCRdb's copy, which holds only in-frame ones; the method was immunoSEQ multiplex PCR. The sample consists of 250,000 or so clones, roughly 85% of them appearing once. Sequencing input: PBMCs or T cells enriched from blood (not recorded which). Every receptor here comes from a man aged 25-45 years who had recovered from COVID-19.

This clone was recorded once. V usage is TRBV25-1 and J usage is TRBJ2-5; 7 bases agree with TRBD1. Trimming cost V 6 bases and J 5 bases; bases outside gene matches: 9. Germline V CDR1 and CDR2: MGHDK, SYGVNS. CDR3 size: 14 residues. The CDR3 sequence is CASRAQGPWETQYF. CDR3 DNA: TGTGCCAGCAGAGCACAGGGGCCCTGGGAGACCCAGTACTTC. The variable domain in full, with the rest retrieved from reference TRBV25-1 and TRBJ2-5, is EADIYQTPRYLVIGTGKKITLECSQTMGHDKMYWYQQDPGMELHLIHYSYGVNSTEKGDLSSESTVSRIRTEHFPLTLESARPSHTSQYLCASRAQGPWETQYFGPGTRLLVL.

This rearrangement joins TRBV7-9 to TRBJ2-7; D perhaps matches TRBD1 (5 bases). There are 14 residues in the CDR3. Germline V gene lookup returns CDR1 SEHNR and CDR2 FQNEAQ (reference sequence). Trimming shortened V by 1 base and J by 2 bases, and 9 bases separated the two germline ends. CDR3 bases: TGTGCCAGCAGCTTAGGCCCGGACACCTACGAGCAGTACTTC. Translation gives CASSLGPDTYEQYF.

The genes are TRBV5-1 and TRBJ2-3; the match to TRBD2 covers 11 bases. CDR1 and CDR2 (germline): SGHRS, YFSETQ. The V segment lost 4 bases and the J segment 3 bases; nucleotides outside the gene matches: 7. CDR3 size: 16 residues. In nucleotides, the CDR3 is TGCGCCAGCAGCCCGGGGACTAGCGGTGATACAGATACGCAGTATTTT. It encodes CASSPGTSGDTDTQYF. The variable domain in full, completed from reference TRBV5-1 and TRBJ2-3, reads KAGVTQTPRYLIKTRGQQVTLSCSPISGHRSVSWYQQTPGQGLQFLFEYFSETQRNKGNFPGRFSGRQFSNSRSEMNVSTLELGDSALYLCASSPGTSGDTDTQYFGPGTRLTVL.

The V and J genes are TRBV7-8 and TRBJ2-5; 7 bases are shared with TRBD1. The CDR3 contains 15 residues. CDR1 and CDR2 (germline): SGHVS, FQNEAQ. V was clipped by 2 bases and J by 5 bases; unmatched bases: 8. CDR3 residues: CASSLRRVGQETQYF. In DNA form, the CDR3 reads TGTGCCAGCAGCTTACGAAGGGTGGGACAGGAGACCCAGTACTTC.

This chain joins TRBV19 and TRBJ1-4; the D is unclear. The CDR3 is made up of 14 amino acids. Germline CDR1 LNHDA, CDR2 SQIVND (reference sequence). V shed 4 bases and J shed 7 bases, with 13 bases lying between them. The CDR3 region is CASSTRGGGEKLFF. In DNA form, the CDR3 reads TGTGCCAGTAGTACCCGAGGTGGCGGTGAAAAACTGTTTTTT.

J is TRBJ2-2 and V is TRBV5-5, with 8 bases lining up with TRBD2. V lost 2 bases and J lost 1; bases outside the gene matches: 1. This CDR3 is 15 amino acids long. Germline assignment: CDR1 SGHKS and CDR2 YYEKEE (reference sequence). In nucleotides, the CDR3 is TGTGCCAGCAGCTTAAGCGGGAGGAACACCGGGGAGCTGTTTTTT. This codes for CASSLSGRNTGELFF.

The count of this clone is one. The genes are TRBV14 and TRBJ2-7, with D perhaps matching TRBD2 (5 bases). This CDR3 comprises 15 residues. Deletions cut 5 bases from V and 2 bases from J, with 16 bases between. The germline V gene has CDR1 SGHDN and CDR2 FVKESK. This CDR3 reads CASSAGFGVTYEQYF. The CDR3 region has the DNA TGTGCCAGCAGCGCGGGCTTTGGGGTAACCTACGAGCAGTACTTC.

The chain recombines TRBV5-1 with TRBJ2-7; TRBD1 matches 7 bases. This CDR3 has 15 residues. Germline V CDR1 and CDR2: SGHRS, YFSETQ. Trimming cost V 0 bases and J 3 bases; bases outside gene matches: 6. CDR3 in DNA: TGCGCCAGCAGCTTGGTTGTCGGGACAGACTACGAGCAGTACTTC. It yields the protein CASSLVVGTDYEQYF.

V gene TRBV10-3 combines with J gene TRBJ1-5, with D maybe TRBD1 (6 bases). V was pared by 0 bases and J by 1 base, with 13 bases between. Germline V gene lookup returns CDR1 ENHRY and CDR2 SYGVKD. The CDR3 has 17 amino acids. The CDR3 DNA sequence: TGTGCCATCAGTGAGTCGGGCAGGGGCGGGAGCAATCAGCCCCAGCATTTT. It yields the protein CAISESGRGGSNQPQHF.

V gene TRBV11-2 combines with J gene TRBJ1-1, with D possibly matching TRBD1 (6 bases). CDR3 size: 12 residues. CDR1 SGHAT and CDR2 FQNNGV come from the germline V gene. V gave up 3 bases and J gave up 8 bases, with 10 bases separating them. The CDR3 reads CASSLVRGEAFF. In DNA form, the CDR3 reads TGTGCCAGCAGCTTGGTCAGGGGAGAAGCTTTCTTT.

V gene TRBV29-1 combines with J gene TRBJ2-7; 9 nucleotides align to TRBD1. Germline V gene sequence: CDR1 SQVTM, CDR2 ANQGSEA. The CDR3 runs 13 residues. V gave up 6 bases and J gave up 3 bases; unmatched junction bases: 6. The CDR3 nucleotides are TGCAGCGTGGACAGGGGAGCGGGCTACGAGCAGTACTTC. Amino acid sequence: CSVDRGAGYEQYF.

The chain has TRBV7-9 and TRBJ2-5, with a weak D call TRBD1 (6 bases). This CDR3 region has 15 residues. The V gene's germline CDR1 is SEHNR and CDR2 FQNEAQ (reference sequence). The V end lost 0 bases, the J end lost 1 base, and 9 bases lay between the germline ends. This chain's CDR3 is CASSLAGQTQETQYF. CDR3 coding DNA: TGTGCCAGCAGCTTAGCTGGACAGACCCAAGAGACCCAGTACTTC.

V usage is TRBV7-8 and J usage is TRBJ2-7; D might be TRBD2 (6 bases). Between the trimmed V and J ends, which lost 8 bases and 2 bases, there was a span of 10 bases. The germline gives CDR1 SGHVS, CDR2 FQNEAQ. This CDR3 has 12 residues. CDR3 in DNA: TGTGCCAGCTTGGGGGGTACCTACGAGCAGTACTTC. Translation gives CASLGGTYEQYF. Looking up the rest from reference TRBV7-8 and TRBJ2-7 gives the full variable domain: GAGVSQSPRYKVAKRGQDVALRCDPISGHVSLFWYQQALGQGPEFLTYFQNEAQLDKSGLPSDRFFAERPEGSVSTLKIQRTQQEDSAVYLCASLGGTYEQYFGPGTRLTVT.

The chain links TRBV7-9 to TRBJ2-7; a possible D gene is TRBD1 (5 bases). This CDR3 region has 15 residues. V lost 5 bases and J lost 3, with 17 bases in between. Germline V CDR1 and CDR2: SEHNR, FQNEAQ (reference sequence). The CDR3 sequence is CASSPRKQGSYEQYF. The CDR3 coding sequence is TGTGCCAGCAGCCCCCGTAAGCAGGGTAGCTACGAGCAGTACTTC.

The V gene is TRBV23-1, the J gene TRBJ2-1, with D maybe TRBD2 (6 bases). TRBV23-1 is an ORF, with its function uncertain. V was pared by 0 bases and J by 5 bases, with 14 bases between. This CDR3 region has 16 residues. In nucleotides, the CDR3 is TGCGCCAGCAGTCAATCTGGGCGGGGACTGAACAATGAGCAGTTCTTC. Its translation: CASSQSGRGLNNEQFF.

This chain uses TRBV7-9 with TRBJ1-1, with TRBD1 as a possible D gene (6 bases). The germline V and J ends were trimmed by 2 bases and 1 base, with 11 bases remaining between them. The CDR3 length is 15 residues. CDR1 is SEHNR, CDR2 FQNEAQ, per germline (reference sequence). CDR3 sequence: CASSLPAGANTEAFF. CDR3 DNA: TGTGCCAGCAGCTTACCCGCAGGGGCGAACACTGAAGCTTTCTTT.

In this sample, this clone turned up once. The V call is TRBV12-3 or TRBV12-4, the J call TRBJ2-7; D might be TRBD1 (5 bases). The CDR3 contains 13 residues. V was trimmed by 6 bases and J by 12 bases, leaving 21 bases between them. The DNA for the CDR3 is TGTGCCAGCAGACAGGACGGCGCCCAGCCTGGGTACTTC. The encoded protein is CASRQDGAQPGYF.

The rearrangement uses TRBV19 and TRBJ2-1; 7 nucleotides align to TRBD1. With V trimmed by 7 bases and J by 7 bases, 10 bases remained unmatched. The CDR3 runs 14 residues. Germline CDR1 reads LNHDA; CDR2 reads SQIVND (reference sequence). The CDR3 reads CASTGGNRGNEQFF. CDR3 DNA sequence: TGTGCCAGTACTGGGGGAAACAGGGGAAATGAGCAGTTCTTC.

The rearrangement links TRBV2 to TRBJ2-2, with TRBD2 identical over 8 bases. From germline, CDR1 is SNHLY and CDR2 FYNNEI. The CDR3 totals 13 residues. Trimming removed 10 bases from V and 6 bases from J; junction bases left unmatched: 7. CDR3 protein: CATKREWAGELFF. In nucleotides, the CDR3 is TGTGCCACAAAGCGGGAGTGGGCCGGGGAGCTGTTTTTT.

J is TRBJ1-5 and V is TRBV7-2; D unclear. Looked up from germline, CDR1 is SGHTA and CDR2 is FQGNSA. V was clipped by 5 bases and J by 2 bases, with 16 bases between them. The CDR3 sequence is 16 residues long. CDR3 coding DNA: TGTGCCAGCAGCCTGTCGCAAGCCTTCGGCAATCAGCCCCAGCATTTT. Translating it yields CASSLSQAFGNQPQHF.

The genes are TRBV6-1 and TRBJ2-7, with 9 bases lining up with TRBD1. After removal of 0 bases from V and 2 bases from J, the junction contained 2 bases not matched to a gene. Germline V gives CDR1 MNHNS, CDR2 SASEGT. The CDR3 is 15 residues long. The CDR3 DNA is TGTGCCAGCAGTGAAGCTTGGACAGGGGCCTACGAGCAGTACTTC. It yields the protein CASSEAWTGAYEQYF.